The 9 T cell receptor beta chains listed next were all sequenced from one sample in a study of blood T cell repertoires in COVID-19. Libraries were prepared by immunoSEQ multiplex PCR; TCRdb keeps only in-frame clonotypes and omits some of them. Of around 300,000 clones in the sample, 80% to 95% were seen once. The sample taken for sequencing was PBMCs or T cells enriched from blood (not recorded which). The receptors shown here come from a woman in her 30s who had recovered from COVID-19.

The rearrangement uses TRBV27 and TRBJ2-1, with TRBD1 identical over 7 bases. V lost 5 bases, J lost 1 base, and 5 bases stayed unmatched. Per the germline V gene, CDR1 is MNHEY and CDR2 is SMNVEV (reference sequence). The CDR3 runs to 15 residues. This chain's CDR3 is CASSEYRGSYNEQFF. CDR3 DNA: TGTGCCAGCAGTGAATACAGGGGATCCTACAATGAGCAGTTCTTC.

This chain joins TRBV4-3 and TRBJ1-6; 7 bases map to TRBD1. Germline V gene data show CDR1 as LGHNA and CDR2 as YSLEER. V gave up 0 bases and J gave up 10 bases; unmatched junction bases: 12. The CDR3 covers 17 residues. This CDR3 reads CASSQESVDRLGSPLHF. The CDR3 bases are TGCGCCAGCAGCCAAGAAAGTGTGGACAGGTTGGGGTCACCCCTCCACTTT.

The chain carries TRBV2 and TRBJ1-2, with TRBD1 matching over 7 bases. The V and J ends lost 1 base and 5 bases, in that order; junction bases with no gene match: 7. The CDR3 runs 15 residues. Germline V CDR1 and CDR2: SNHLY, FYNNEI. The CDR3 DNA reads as TGTGCCAGCAGTGAAGGGACAGGAGGATCATATGGCTACACCTTC. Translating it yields CASSEGTGGSYGYTF.

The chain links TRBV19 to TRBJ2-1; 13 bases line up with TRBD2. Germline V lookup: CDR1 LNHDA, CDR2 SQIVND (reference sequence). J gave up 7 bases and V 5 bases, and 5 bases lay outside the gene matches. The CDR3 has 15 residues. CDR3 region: CASSELAGGLNEQFF. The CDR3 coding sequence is TGTGCCAGTAGTGAACTAGCGGGAGGGTTGAATGAGCAGTTCTTC.

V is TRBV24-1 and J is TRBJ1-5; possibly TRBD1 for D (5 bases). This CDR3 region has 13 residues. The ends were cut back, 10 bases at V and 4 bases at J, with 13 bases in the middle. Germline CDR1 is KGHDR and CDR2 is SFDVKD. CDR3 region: CATSTAGNQPQHF. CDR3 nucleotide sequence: TGTGCCACTTCAACCGCAGGGAATCAGCCCCAGCATTTT.

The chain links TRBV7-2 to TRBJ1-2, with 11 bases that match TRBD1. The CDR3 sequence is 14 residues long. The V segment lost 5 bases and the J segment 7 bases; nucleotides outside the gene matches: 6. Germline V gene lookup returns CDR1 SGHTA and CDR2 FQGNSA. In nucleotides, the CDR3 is TGTGCCAGCAGCATGGACAGGGGGCTCGGTGGCTACACCTTC. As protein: CASSMDRGLGGYTF.

CDR3 in amino acids: CASSLSGDWGYGYTF. The CDR3, as DNA: TGTGCCAGCAGTTTATCCGGGGACTGGGGCTATGGCTACACCTTC. This chain connects TRBV28 to TRBJ1-2, with TRBD1 as a possible D gene (5 bases). Germline V gene lookup returns CDR1 MDHEN and CDR2 SYDVKM. The CDR3 is made up of 15 amino acids. Trimming took off 1 base at V and 4 bases at J, with 13 bases between the two ends.

The CDR3 loop is CASSPTGTDTQYF. DNA of the CDR3: TGTGCCAGCAGCCCGACAGGCACAGATACGCAGTATTTT. The chain has TRBV5-4 and TRBJ2-3, with D possibly matching TRBD1 (5 bases). The CDR3 extends over 13 amino acids. From germline, CDR1 is SGHNT and CDR2 YYREEE (reference sequence). The V end lost 4 bases, the J end lost 1 base, and 7 bases lay between the germline ends.

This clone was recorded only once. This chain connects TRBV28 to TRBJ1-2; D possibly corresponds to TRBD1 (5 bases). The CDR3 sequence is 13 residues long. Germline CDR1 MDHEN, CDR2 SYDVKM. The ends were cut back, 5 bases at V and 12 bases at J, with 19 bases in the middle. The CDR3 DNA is TGTGCCAGCAGTCACAGACGCGGGGCGCGAGACACCTTC. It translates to CASSHRRGARDTF.